A selection of T cell receptor beta chains follows, all from one sample in a study of T cell repertoires in cytomegalovirus infection. Each CDR3 protein is one row after TCRdb ran MiXCR on the reads. Of more than 150,000 distinct CDR3 sequences in the sample, roughly a fifth were seen once. Material for sequencing was PBMCs. These receptor sequences come from a human donor in good health (CMV status not recorded). Some clones in this sample may be carry-over from other donors' samples. Each CDR3 is given with its conserved first and last residue. D genes are given only for firm matches. Clone size is stated in some rows and not others, as once, few, many or a class when expanded.

d_call	j_call	cdr3_length	clone_size	v_call	cdr3_aa	cdr3_nt
NA	TRBJ2-3	12	NA	TRBV29-1	CSVRTAYDTQYF	TGCAGCGTTAGGACAGCATACGATACGCAGTATTTT
NA	TRBJ2-1	15	NA	TRBV5-1	CASSGQRSSYNEQFF	TGCGCCAGCAGCGGGCAGCGGAGCTCCTACAATGAGCAGTTCTTC
NA	TRBJ1-3	14	many	TRBV19	CASNIGLGVDTIYF	TGTGCCAGTAACATAGGCCTTGGTGTGGACACCATATATTTT
NA	TRBJ2-7	12	few	TRBV5-8	CASSVGRREQYF	TGTGCCAGCAGCGTGGGACGTCGCGAGCAGTACTTC
NA	TRBJ1-1	16	many	TRBV7-2	CAGRLSGQPSNTEAFF	TGTGCCGGCCGATTGTCCGGACAACCAAGTAACACTGAAGCTTTCTTT
NA	TRBJ2-5	15	few	TRBV7-9	CASSLSQGTQETQYF	TGTGCCAGCAGCTTAAGCCAGGGGACCCAAGAGACCCAGTACTTC
TRBD1	TRBJ2-1	18	many	TRBV7-8	CASSTSPTGTGPDNEQFF	TGTGCCAGCAGCACCAGCCCTACCGGGACAGGGCCCGACAATGAGCAGTTCTTC
NA	TRBJ2-2	12	NA	TRBV7-9	CASSLDVGELFF	TGTGCCAGCAGCTTAGACGTCGGGGAGCTGTTTTTT
TRBD1	TRBJ1-1	15	NA	TRBV10-3	CAIRDYRGQNTEAFF	TGTGCCATCAGAGATTACAGGGGGCAGAACACTGAAGCTTTCTTT
TRBD1	TRBJ1-2	13	many	TRBV7-9	CASSRQGAYGYTF	TGTGCCAGCAGCCGACAGGGGGCCTATGGCTACACCTTC
NA	TRBJ1-1	13	NA	TRBV19	CASSAGTNTEAFF	TGTGCCAGTAGTGCGGGGACGAACACTGAAGCTTTCTTT
NA	TRBJ2-6	17	few	TRBV7-9	CASSSANGVSGANVLTF	TGTGCCAGCAGCTCGGCTAACGGGGTCTCTGGGGCCAACGTCCTGACTTTC
TRBD1	TRBJ2-3	18	NA	TRBV6-2/TRBV6-3	CASSGTWATGDGTDTQYF	TGTGCCAGCAGTGGAACCTGGGCGACAGGGGACGGGACAGATACGCAGTATTTT
NA	TRBJ2-1	12	few	TRBV12-5	CASGRDTGRQLF	TGTGCTAGTGGCCGGGATACAGGGCGGCAGCTCTTC
TRBD2	TRBJ2-2	15	many	TRBV7-2	CASSLSAGGTGELFF	TGTGCCAGCAGCTTATCTGCGGGAGGCACCGGGGAGCTGTTTTTT
NA	TRBJ2-5	15	NA	TRBV29-1	CSVEVAGARGETQYF	TGCAGCGTTGAAGTGGCAGGGGCCCGGGGGGAGACCCAGTACTTC
NA	TRBJ1-1	15	NA	TRBV7-3	CASSLEPGGSTEAFF	TGTGCCAGCAGCTTAGAACCTGGGGGCTCTACTGAAGCTTTCTTT
TRBD2	TRBJ2-1	17	many	TRBV7-3	CASSRGPIDREANEQFF	TGTGCCAGCAGCCGCGGTCCTATAGATCGGGAGGCCAATGAGCAGTTCTTC
NA	TRBJ2-1	13	few	TRBV11-2	CASSLDHQNEQFF	TGTGCCAGCAGCTTAGATCACCAGAATGAGCAGTTCTTC
NA	TRBJ1-1	13	many	TRBV7-3	CASSLIGTTEAFF	TGTGCCAGCAGCTTAATAGGGACGACTGAAGCTTTCTTT
TRBD1	TRBJ2-3	14	NA	TRBV11-3	CASSGQGGSDTQYF	TGTGCCAGCAGTGGACAGGGGGGTTCAGATACGCAGTATTTT
NA	TRBJ2-1	16	few	TRBV6-8	CASSYLGRHSLNEQFF	TGTGCCAGCAGTTACCTGGGCAGACATTCGCTGAATGAGCAGTTCTTC
NA	TRBJ1-5	13	NA	TRBV19	CASSRQQGQPQHF	TGTGCCAGTAGCCGGCAACAGGGACAGCCCCAGCATTTT
NA	TRBJ2-3	14	NA	TRBV29-1	CSVEDRASTDTQYF	TGCAGCGTTGAAGACAGGGCTAGCACAGATACGCAGTATTTT
TRBD1	TRBJ2-7	15	few	TRBV7-9	CASSFPGTGTYEQYF	TGTGCCAGCAGCTTTCCCGGGACAGGGACCTACGAGCAGTACTTC
NA	TRBJ1-3	11	NA	TRBV20-1	CSAVSGNTIYF	TGCAGTGCCGTCTCTGGAAACACCATATATTTT
NA	TRBJ2-3	14	NA	TRBV7-2	CASSLMRGGDTQYF	TGTGCCAGCAGCTTAATGCGGGGAGGCGATACGCAGTATTTT
NA	TRBJ2-1	14	NA	TRBV7-6	CASSWDTSYNEQFF	TGTGCCAGCAGCTGGGACACCTCCTACAATGAGCAGTTCTTC
NA	TRBJ2-1	12	few	TRBV11-2	CASSLDRTVQFF	TGTGCCAGCAGCTTAGATAGGACAGTCCAGTTCTTC
TRBD1	TRBJ1-4	15	many	TRBV7-9	CASSDRDRNNEKLFF	TGTGCCAGCAGCGACCGGGACAGAAATAATGAAAAACTGTTTTTT
NA	TRBJ2-7	12	NA	TRBV5-1	CASSLGLGEQYF	TGCGCCAGCAGCTTGGGTCTAGGGGAGCAGTACTTC
NA	TRBJ2-1	15	few	TRBV7-6	CASSPRDGPYNEQFF	TGTGCTAGCAGCCCCAGGGACGGGCCGTACAATGAGCAGTTCTTC
NA	TRBJ2-3	13	NA	TRBV23-1	CASSHPNGDTQYF	TGCGCCAGCAGTCACCCCAATGGAGATACGCAGTATTTT
NA	TRBJ1-1	14	NA	TRBV28	CASRPPGGYTEAFF	TGTGCCAGCAGACCACCCGGGGGGTACACTGAAGCTTTCTTT
NA	TRBJ2-1	15	many	TRBV15	CATTSRDGIVSEQFF	TGTGCCACCACCAGCCGGGATGGCATTGTGAGTGAGCAGTTCTTC
NA	TRBJ2-1	15	NA	TRBV7-3	CASSSSRDSYNDQFF	TGTGCCAGCAGTTCCAGCCGGGACTCCTACAATGATCAGTTCTTC
NA	TRBJ1-2	12	few	TRBV20-1	CSAPREYYGYTF	TGCAGTGCCCCGAGGGAATACTATGGCTACACCTTC
TRBD2	TRBJ2-5	16	NA	TRBV30	CAWSVRAAGVAETQYF	TGTGCCTGGAGTGTACGGGCAGCGGGAGTGGCGGAGACCCAGTACTTC
NA	TRBJ2-3	13	many	TRBV11-3	CASSQDGGDTQYF	TGTGCCAGCAGCCAAGACGGGGGAGATACGCAGTATTTT
NA	TRBJ1-2	13	few	TRBV6-5	CASSYEGGRGYTF	TGTGCCAGCAGTTACGAGGGGGGACGGGGCTACACCTTC
NA	TRBJ1-2	13	NA	TRBV6-2/TRBV6-3	CASSRTYRDGYTF	TGTGCCAGCAGTCGCACCTATCGGGATGGCTACACCTTC
TRBD2	TRBJ2-7	14	many	TRBV7-2	CASSFPSGSHEQYF	TGTGCCAGCAGCTTCCCTAGCGGGAGCCACGAGCAGTACTTC
TRBD1	TRBJ1-6	15	NA	TRBV19	CASRNSGGPNSPLHF	TGTGCCAGTAGGAACTCAGGGGGCCCGAATTCACCCCTCCACTTT
NA	TRBJ2-7	14	many	TRBV7-2	CASSLAVGSYEQYF	TGTGCCAGCAGCTTAGCAGTCGGCTCCTACGAGCAGTACTTC
TRBD2	TRBJ2-7	21	few	TRBV25-1	CASSEPIPSGTSGSPPYEQYF	TGTGCCAGCAGTGAACCCATACCCTCCGGCACTAGCGGGAGCCCGCCCTACGAGCAGTACTTC
NA	TRBJ1-5	14	few	TRBV2	CASGPRGSNQPQHF	TGTGCCAGCGGGCCGCGGGGCAGCAATCAGCCCCAGCATTTT
TRBD1	TRBJ1-1	16	NA	TRBV7-9	CASSADRAVENTEAFF	TGTGCCAGCAGCGCGGACAGGGCGGTAGAGAACACTGAAGCTTTCTTT
NA	TRBJ1-5	14	few	TRBV28	CASSPQRINQPQHF	TGTGCCAGCTCCCCGCAAAGAATCAATCAGCCCCAGCATTTT
NA	TRBJ2-7	14	many	TRBV19	CASSIKGTYYEQYF	TGTGCCAGTAGTATCAAGGGTACCTACTACGAGCAGTACTTC
TRBD2	TRBJ2-1	16	many	TRBV7-2	CASSLALAGGPDEQFF	TGTGCCAGCAGCTTAGCGCTAGCGGGGGGGCCTGATGAGCAGTTCTTC
TRBD2	TRBJ2-2	16	NA	TRBV7-4	CASSLPGLAGTGELFF	TGTGCCAGCAGCCTACCGGGACTAGCGGGAACCGGGGAGCTGTTTTTT
NA	TRBJ1-2	14	few	TRBV18	CASSRVWDYYGYTF	TGTGCCAGCTCGCGGGTTTGGGATTACTATGGCTACACCTTC
NA	TRBJ2-7	16	many	TRBV4-1	CASSQPAPFSIHEQYF	TGCGCCAGCAGCCAACCCGCGCCGTTCAGTATACACGAGCAGTACTTC
NA	TRBJ2-5	13	few	TRBV20-1	CSARRQTGETQYF	TGCAGTGCTAGACGACAGACCGGGGAGACCCAGTACTTC
TRBD2	TRBJ2-7	12	NA	TRBV20-1	CSLAGAGYEQYF	TGCAGCCTAGCGGGAGCGGGTTACGAGCAGTACTTC
NA	TRBJ2-1	17	few	TRBV12-3/TRBV12-4	CASRKQSGVGGLNEQFF	TGTGCCAGCAGGAAACAGTCCGGGGTCGGGGGGCTCAATGAGCAGTTCTTC
NA	TRBJ2-7	12	NA	TRBV4-1	CASSHQGREQYF	TGCGCCAGCAGCCACCAGGGACGCGAGCAGTACTTC